Presented here are 27 T cell receptor beta chains from one specimen sequenced in a study of blood T cells in healthy people across ages. A J-beta primer mix and a sample-barcoded 5' primer were used in a second PCR of roughly 6 to 11 cycles. TCRdb passed the 5' RACE reads through MiXCR, listing each CDR3 protein once. The sample lists 1.8 million or so distinct CDR3 sequences; about 39% were seen once. Sequencing used blood. The receptors originated from a human donor in good health.

The CDR3 DNA sequence: TGCAGCGGTTACAGCGAAAAACTGTTTTTT. Its translation is CSGYSEKLFF. This chain uses TRBV29-1 with TRBJ1-4; no reliable D call. Germline lookup yields CDR1 SQVTM and CDR2 ANQGSEA. Trimming shortened V by 7 bases and J by 8 bases, and 8 bases separated the two germline ends. The CDR3 spans 10 residues. Based on the CDR3 plus reference TRBV29-1 and TRBJ1-4, the full variable domain is SAVISQKPSRDICQRGTSLTIQCQVDSQVTMMFWYRQQPGQSLTLIATANQGSEATYESGFVIDKFPISRPNLTFSTLTVSNMSPEDSSIYLCSGYSEKLFFGSGTQLSVL.

The rearrangement links TRBV20-1 to TRBJ2-7, with a tentative D call TRBD1 (5 bases). The V end lost 3 bases, the J end lost 1 base, and 10 bases lay between the germline ends. Germline V gene lookup returns CDR1 DFQATT and CDR2 SNEGSKA (reference sequence). The CDR3 has 13 amino acids. This CDR3 reads CSASRTQSYEQYF. In nucleotides, the CDR3 is TGCAGTGCTAGCCGGACACAATCCTACGAGCAGTACTTC.

This clonotype occurred many times. The rearrangement uses TRBV7-2 and TRBJ1-1, with TRBD1 as a possible D gene (6 bases). V dropped 5 bases and J dropped 6 bases, with 13 bases sitting between them. The length of the CDR3 is 13 residues. Germline CDR1 is SGHTA and CDR2 is FQGNSA. This CDR3 reads CASSKGTYSEAFF. CDR3 nucleotides: TGTGCCAGCAGCAAAGGGACATATTCTGAAGCTTTCTTT. The whole variable domain, filled in from reference TRBV7-2 and TRBJ1-1, reads GAGVSQSPSNKVTEKGKDVELRCDPISGHTALYWYRQSLGQGLEFLIYFQGNSAPDKSGLPSDRFSAERTGGSVSTLTIQRTQQEDSAVYLCASSKGTYSEAFFGQGTRLTVV.

This clonotype occurred once. DNA for the CDR3: TGTGCCAGCAGCTCACGCCCGAGGGGGTTCAATCAGCCCCAGCATTTT. This encodes CASSSRPRGFNQPQHF. This chain joins TRBV28 and TRBJ1-5; TRBD1 is a possible D gene (6 bases). The CDR3 extends over 16 amino acids. Germline loops: CDR1 MDHEN, CDR2 SYDVKM. V lost 6 bases and J 3 bases, leaving 18 bases between the germline ends.

In regard to this clonotype: This may stem from a read error, because a much larger clone lies one nucleotide away. The chain has TRBV24-1 and TRBJ2-6; 8 nucleotides match TRBD1. CDR1 is KGHDR, CDR2 SFDVKD, per germline. V trimming: 3 bases; J trimming: 5 bases; junction bases outside the gene matches: 5. The CDR3 contains 16 residues. The CDR3 DNA sequence: TGTGCCACCAGTGATGGGGGACAGGCTAGGGCCAACGTCCTGACTTTC. It translates to CATSDGGQARANVLTF.

This chain joins TRBV29-1 and TRBJ2-5; D unclear. CDR3 length: 14 amino acids. CDR1 is SQVTM and CDR2 is ANQGSEA in the germline V gene. The germline V and J ends were trimmed by 4 bases and 1 base, with 13 bases remaining between them. The CDR3 here is CSVAIGNIQETQYF. The CDR3 region has the DNA TGCAGCGTTGCTATAGGAAATATCCAAGAGACCCAGTACTTC.

The chain recombines TRBV15 with TRBJ2-1; D might be TRBD1 or TRBD2, each matching 5 bases. Between the trimmed V and J ends, which lost 11 bases and 4 bases, there was a span of 18 bases. Germline assignment: CDR1 LNHNV and CDR2 YYDKDF (reference sequence). This CDR3 comprises 14 residues. The CDR3 DNA reads as TGTGCCTCCTTTGGGGGAGTTGGGTACAATGAGCAGTTCTTC. It translates to CASFGGVGYNEQFF. The entire variable domain, with the rest obtained from reference TRBV15 and TRBJ2-1, is as follows: DAMVIQNPRYQVTQFGKPVTLSCSQTLNHNVMYWYQQKSSQAPKLLFHYYDKDFNNEADTPDNFQSRRPNTSFCFLDIRSPGLGDTAMYLCASFGGVGYNEQFFGPGTRLTVL.

This clonotype was recorded a few times. The J gene is TRBJ1-6, the V gene TRBV6-5, with TRBD1 matching over 7 bases. V dropped 2 bases and J dropped 9; count of bases not matched to a gene: 4. The CDR3 length is 14 residues. Germline V lookup: CDR1 MNHEY, CDR2 SVGAGI. CDR3 sequence reads: CASSYGTVGSPLHF. Written as DNA, the CDR3 is TGTGCCAGCAGTTACGGGACAGTAGGTTCACCCCTCCACTTT.

This clonotype showed up just a few times. The chain recombines TRBV5-1 with TRBJ1-2; 9 positions match TRBD1. V was clipped by 3 bases and J by 6 bases; unmatched bases: 6. Germline loops: CDR1 SGHRS, CDR2 YFSETQ. There are 14 residues in the CDR3. CDR3 amino acids: CASSSRQGENGYTF. The CDR3 DNA follows: TGCGCCAGCAGCTCTCGACAGGGGGAGAATGGCTACACCTTC.

The rearrangement joins TRBV7-2 to TRBJ2-7; 7 nucleotides match TRBD1. Germline V CDR1 and CDR2: SGHTA, FQGNSA. With 1 base clipped from V and 5 bases from J, the junction kept 8 bases outside the gene matches. This CDR3 spans 15 amino acids. This CDR3 reads CASSLGVGGENEQYF. CDR3 nucleotides: TGTGCCAGCAGCTTAGGCGTAGGGGGCGAAAACGAGCAGTACTTC.

A few counts support this clonotype. This chain connects TRBV20-1 to TRBJ2-1, with D unclear. The germline V gene has CDR1 DFQATT and CDR2 SNEGSKA (reference sequence). V lost 4 bases and J lost 4, with 2 bases in between. The length of the CDR3 is 10 residues. CDR3 nucleotide sequence: TGCAGTGCTATGTACAATGAGCAGTTCTTC. Translating gives CSAMYNEQFF.

The table lists this clonotype with many counts. The V gene is TRBV29-1, the J gene TRBJ2-5; 7 bases agree with TRBD1. Trimming cost V 2 bases and J 5 bases; bases outside gene matches: 5. Germline V gene lookup returns CDR1 SQVTM and CDR2 ANQGSEA. CDR3 length: 13 amino acids. CDR3 DNA sequence: TGCAGCGTTGAATGGGGCAGGGGGGAGACCCAGTACTTC. Its protein product is CSVEWGRGETQYF.

This clonotype was counted a few times. V and J are TRBV5-1 and TRBJ1-1, with a possible D match to TRBD1 (5 bases). Germline values: CDR1 SGHRS, CDR2 YFSETQ. V was pared by 2 bases and J by 7 bases, with 15 bases between. This CDR3 is 14 amino acids long. Here the CDR3 reads CASSLGSGGDEAFF. CDR3 sequence (DNA): TGCGCCAGCAGCTTAGGGTCCGGGGGGGATGAAGCTTTCTTT.

The genes are TRBV28 and TRBJ2-5, with 8 bases aligning to TRBD1. Germline V gives CDR1 MDHEN, CDR2 SYDVKM. The CDR3 is 13 residues long. Trimming at V came to 10 bases and at J to 6 bases, leaving 10 bases not matched to a gene. The CDR3, as DNA: TGTGCCACACACGGACAGGGTATACAGACCCAGTACTTC. Encoded protein: CATHGQGIQTQYF.

The rearrangement uses TRBV11-2 and TRBJ1-2, with D unclear. The CDR3 has 14 amino acids. V shed 5 bases and J shed 8 bases, with 18 bases lying between them. Germline CDR1 SGHAT, CDR2 FQNNGV. In DNA, the CDR3 is TGTGCCAGCAGCCCATCGGGATCGGTAGTCGGCTACACCTTC. The encoded protein is CASSPSGSVVGYTF.

This clonotype was observed a handful of times. The rearrangement links TRBV7-9 to TRBJ2-7; tentatively, D is TRBD2 (5 bases). V lost 6 bases and J lost 4, with 19 bases in between. Germline-derived CDR1 and CDR2 are SEHNR and FQNEAQ (reference sequence). CDR3 length: 15 residues. The CDR3 DNA follows: TGTGCCAGCAGTCCTCCGGGATCTACTAGATACGAGCAGTACTTC. It codes for CASSPPGSTRYEQYF.

The V call is TRBV7-9, the J call TRBJ2-5; TRBD2 is a possible D gene (7 bases). CDR1 and CDR2 from the germline V gene are SEHNR and FQNEAQ (reference sequence). V was shortened by 4 bases and J by 5 bases, with 23 bases between the two germline ends. The CDR3 is made up of 17 amino acids. CDR3 protein: CASSSTRGGALGETQYF. The CDR3 DNA follows: TGTGCCAGCAGCTCTACTAGAGGGGGGGCCCTGGGGGAGACCCAGTACTTC.

This chain links TRBV7-2 with TRBJ1-1; a possible D gene is TRBD1 (6 bases). This CDR3 region has 16 residues. Trimming removed 1 base from V and 0 bases from J, with 12 bases in between. CDR1 SGHTA and CDR2 FQGNSA come from the germline V gene. The CDR3 DNA reads TGTGCCAGCAGCTTAGTCGGGGGGACAATGAACACTGAAGCTTTCTTT. Amino acids: CASSLVGGTMNTEAFF.

This clonotype has a handful of counts. For the CDR3, the DNA is TGCAGCGTTGAGGGGACAGGGCCATTTTACGCGAATCAGCCCCAGCATTTT. Amino acid sequence: CSVEGTGPFYANQPQHF. This chain joins TRBV29-1 and TRBJ1-5; TRBD1 matches at 9 bases. The J segment lost 4 bases and the V segment lost 3 bases, leaving 13 bases of the junction unmatched. The V gene's germline CDR1 is SQVTM and CDR2 ANQGSEA. The CDR3 has 17 amino acids.

This clonotype was seen more than once but under ten times. The DNA for the CDR3 is TGTGCCAGCAGCCTCCTGGGGGAAAGGTTCGAGCAGTACTTC. Translation: CASSLLGERFEQYF. The J gene is TRBJ2-4, the V gene TRBV14, with D perhaps being TRBD1 or TRBD2 (5 bases each). The assigned J gene may be wrong: the sequence end matches TRBJ2-7 better. The germline CDR1 and CDR2 sequences are SGHDN and FVKESK. The CDR3 runs 14 residues.

This chain uses TRBV7-6 with TRBJ1-3; D is unclear. Trimming shortened V by 0 bases and J by 0 bases, and 6 bases separated the two germline ends. Germline V gene sequence: CDR1 SGHVS, CDR2 FNYEAQ. CDR3 length: 15 residues. CDR3 coding DNA: TGTGCCAGCAGCTTAGCGCGGGGCTCTGGAAACACCATATATTTT. Its protein product is CASSLARGSGNTIYF. Full variable domain (rest looked up from reference TRBV7-6 and TRBJ1-3): GAGVSQSPRYKVTKRGQDVALRCDPISGHVSLYWYRQALGQGPEFLTYFNYEAQQDKSGLPNDRFSAERPEGSISTLTIQRTEQRDSAMYRCASSLARGSGNTIYFGEGSWLTVV.

This clonotype was seen only a few times. The CDR3 DNA reads as TGCGCCAGCAGCCGCACCCTGGGGAGCAATCAGCCCCAGCATTTT. Translating it yields CASSRTLGSNQPQHF. This chain connects TRBV4-3 to TRBJ1-5, with D hard to call. The CDR3 extends over 15 amino acids. Germline V CDR1 and CDR2: LGHNA, YSLEER. Between the trimmed V and J ends, which lost 4 bases and 1 base, there was a span of 11 bases.

The chain uses TRBV7-2 and TRBJ2-5; 8 nucleotides match TRBD2. V lost 9 bases and J lost 5; bases outside the gene matches: 11. Germline V lookup: CDR1 SGHTA, CDR2 FQGNSA. This CDR3 spans 14 amino acids. In nucleotides, the CDR3 is TGTGCCAGTAATCCAGCGGGGGCCGGGGAGACCCAGTACTTC. It is translated as CASNPAGAGETQYF.

The V and J genes are TRBV6-4 and TRBJ2-1; possibly TRBD1 or TRBD2 for D (6 bases each). The CDR3 contains 14 residues. V was shortened by 7 bases and J by 4 bases, with 14 bases between the two germline ends. In germline, CDR1 is MRHNA, CDR2 SNTAGT. CDR3 sequence (DNA): TGTGCCAGCAATGAGTGGGGGGCTTACAATGAGCAGTTCTTC. It is translated as CASNEWGAYNEQFF.

This clonotype was observed a few times. Written as DNA, the CDR3 is TGCAGCGTTGAAGCCGAGTGGGAAGAGCAGTTCTTC. Encoded protein: CSVEAEWEEQFF. The V and J genes are TRBV29-1 and TRBJ2-1; D gene ambiguous. The germline gives CDR1 SQVTM, CDR2 ANQGSEA. The V end lost 1 base, the J end lost 10 bases, and 11 bases lay between the germline ends. This CDR3 is built from 12 residues.

Only a few counts were recorded for this clonotype. This sequence joins TRBV5-6 and TRBJ2-1; D may be TRBD1 (7 bases). CDR3 length equals 17 residues. Trimming cost V 1 base and J 7 bases, with 21 bases left between them. From germline, CDR1 is SGHDT and CDR2 YYEEEE. The CDR3 nucleotides read TGTGCCAGCAGCTTGTATGCCGGGGGCCAGGGGGAGAATGAGCAGTTCTTC. Residues: CASSLYAGGQGENEQFF.

Only a few counts were recorded for this clonotype. This chain uses TRBV5-1 with TRBJ1-2; D gene unclear. This CDR3 has 15 amino acids. Germline V gene sequence: CDR1 SGHRS, CDR2 YFSETQ. The V end lost 1 base, the J end lost 4 bases, and 14 bases lay between the germline ends. The CDR3 reads CASSLRSNNPYGYTF. The CDR3 DNA reads as TGCGCCAGCAGCTTGCGGTCCAACAACCCCTATGGCTACACCTTC.